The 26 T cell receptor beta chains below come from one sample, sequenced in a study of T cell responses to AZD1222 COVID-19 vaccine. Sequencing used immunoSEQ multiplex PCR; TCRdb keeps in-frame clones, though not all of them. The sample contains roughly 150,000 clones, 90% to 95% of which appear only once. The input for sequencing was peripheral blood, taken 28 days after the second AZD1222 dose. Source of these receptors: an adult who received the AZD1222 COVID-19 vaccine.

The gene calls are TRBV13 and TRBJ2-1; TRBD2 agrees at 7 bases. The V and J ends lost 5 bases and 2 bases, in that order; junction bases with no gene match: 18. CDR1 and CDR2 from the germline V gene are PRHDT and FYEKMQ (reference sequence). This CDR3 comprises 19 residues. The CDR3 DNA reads TGTGCCAGCAGCCGCTGGCTAGCGGAGTTGGAACTGACCTACAATGAGCAGTTCTTC. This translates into CASSRWLAELELTYNEQFF.

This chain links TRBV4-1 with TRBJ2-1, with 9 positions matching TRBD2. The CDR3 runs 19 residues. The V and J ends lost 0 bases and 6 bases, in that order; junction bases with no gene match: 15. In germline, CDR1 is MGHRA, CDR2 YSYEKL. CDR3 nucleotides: TGCGCCAGCAGCCAAGAGCCCCCCGGGATAGCGGGGGTTACCAATGAGCAGTTCTTC. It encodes CASSQEPPGIAGVTNEQFF.

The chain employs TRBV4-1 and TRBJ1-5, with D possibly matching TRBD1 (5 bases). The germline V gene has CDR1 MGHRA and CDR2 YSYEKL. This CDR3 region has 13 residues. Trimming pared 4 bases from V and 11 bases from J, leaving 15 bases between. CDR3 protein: CASSPAGFKAQHF. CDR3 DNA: TGCGCCAGCAGCCCGGCAGGGTTCAAGGCCCAGCATTTT.

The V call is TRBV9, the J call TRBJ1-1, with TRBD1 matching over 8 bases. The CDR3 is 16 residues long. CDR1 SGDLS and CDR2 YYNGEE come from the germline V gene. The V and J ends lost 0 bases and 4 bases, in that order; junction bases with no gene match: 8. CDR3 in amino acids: CASSVAGGLGGTEAFF. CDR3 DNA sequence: TGTGCCAGCAGCGTAGCAGGGGGCCTAGGAGGCACTGAAGCTTTCTTT.

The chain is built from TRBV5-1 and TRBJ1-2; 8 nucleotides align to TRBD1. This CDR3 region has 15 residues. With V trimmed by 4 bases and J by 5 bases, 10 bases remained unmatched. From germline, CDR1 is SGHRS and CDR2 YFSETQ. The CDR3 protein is CASSADRVGSYGYTF. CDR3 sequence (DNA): TGCGCCAGCAGCGCGGACAGGGTTGGATCGTATGGCTACACCTTC.

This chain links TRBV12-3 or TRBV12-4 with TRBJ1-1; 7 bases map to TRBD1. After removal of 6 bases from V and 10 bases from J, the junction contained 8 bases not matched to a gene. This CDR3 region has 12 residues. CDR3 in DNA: TGTGCCAGCAGATCAGGGGGGGCATCAGCTTTCTTT. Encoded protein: CASRSGGASAFF.

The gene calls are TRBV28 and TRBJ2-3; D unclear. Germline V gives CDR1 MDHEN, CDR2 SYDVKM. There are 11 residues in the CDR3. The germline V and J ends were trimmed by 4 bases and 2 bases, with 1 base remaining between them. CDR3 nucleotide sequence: TGTGCCAGCAGTTACACAGATACGCAGTATTTT. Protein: CASSYTDTQYF. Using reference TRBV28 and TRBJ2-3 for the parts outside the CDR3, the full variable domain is DVKVTQSSRYLVKRTGEKVFLECVQDMDHENMFWYRQDPGLGLRLIYFSYDVKMKEKGDIPEGYSVSREKKERFSLILESASTNQTSMYLCASSYTDTQYFGPGTRLTVL.

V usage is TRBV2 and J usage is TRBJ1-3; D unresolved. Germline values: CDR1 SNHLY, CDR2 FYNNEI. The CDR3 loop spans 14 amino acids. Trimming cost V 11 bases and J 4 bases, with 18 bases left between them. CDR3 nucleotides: TGTGCCTGGGCGGACCGTGGATTCGGAAACACCATATATTTT. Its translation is CAWADRGFGNTIYF.

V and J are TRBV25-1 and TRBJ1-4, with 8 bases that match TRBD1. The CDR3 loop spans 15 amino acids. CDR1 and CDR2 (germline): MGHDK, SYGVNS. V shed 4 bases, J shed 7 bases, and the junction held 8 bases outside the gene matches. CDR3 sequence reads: CASSGSGGMGEKLFF. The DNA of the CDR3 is TGTGCCAGCAGTGGATCAGGGGGCATGGGTGAAAAACTGTTTTTT. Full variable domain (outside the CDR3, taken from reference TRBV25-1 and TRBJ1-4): EADIYQTPRYLVIGTGKKITLECSQTMGHDKMYWYQQDPGMELHLIHYSYGVNSTEKGDLSSESTVSRIRTEHFPLTLESARPSHTSQYLCASSGSGGMGEKLFFGSGTQLSVL.

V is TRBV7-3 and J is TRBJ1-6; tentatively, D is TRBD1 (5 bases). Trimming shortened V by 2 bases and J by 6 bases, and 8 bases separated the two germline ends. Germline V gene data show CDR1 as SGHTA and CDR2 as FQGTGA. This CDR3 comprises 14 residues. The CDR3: CASSLGGFNSPLHF. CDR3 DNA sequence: TGTGCCAGCAGCTTAGGGGGATTTAATTCACCCCTCCACTTT.

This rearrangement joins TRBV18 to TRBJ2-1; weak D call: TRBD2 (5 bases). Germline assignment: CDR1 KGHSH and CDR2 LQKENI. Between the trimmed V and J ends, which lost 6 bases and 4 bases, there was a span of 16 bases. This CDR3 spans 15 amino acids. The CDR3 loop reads CASSPASGKYNEQFF. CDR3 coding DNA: TGTGCCAGCTCGCCCGCCAGCGGTAAATACAATGAGCAGTTCTTC.

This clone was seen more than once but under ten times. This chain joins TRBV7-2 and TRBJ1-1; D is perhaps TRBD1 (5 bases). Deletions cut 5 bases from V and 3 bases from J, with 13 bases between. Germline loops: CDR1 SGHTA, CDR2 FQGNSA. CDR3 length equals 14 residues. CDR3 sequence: CASSPQVGDTEAFF. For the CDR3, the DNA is TGTGCCAGCAGCCCCCAGGTGGGGGACACTGAAGCTTTCTTT.

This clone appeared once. Written as DNA, the CDR3 is TGTGCCAGCAGCCTTCAAACCGGGACTACCACAGATACGCAGTATTTT. Translating it yields CASSLQTGTTTDTQYF. V is TRBV7-3 and J is TRBJ2-3, with 7 bases aligning to TRBD2. CDR3 length: 16 amino acids. Germline V CDR1 and CDR2: SGHTA, FQGTGA. V was pared by 5 bases and J by 2 bases, with 10 bases of the junction left unmatched.

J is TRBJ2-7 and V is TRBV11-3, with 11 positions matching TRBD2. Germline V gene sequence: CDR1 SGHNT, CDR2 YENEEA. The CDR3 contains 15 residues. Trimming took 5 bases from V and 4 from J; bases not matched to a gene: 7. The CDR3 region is CASSDTSGSAYEQYF. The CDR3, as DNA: TGTGCCAGCAGCGACACTAGCGGGAGTGCGTACGAGCAGTACTTC. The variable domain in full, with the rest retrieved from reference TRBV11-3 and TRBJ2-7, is EAGVVQSPRYKIIEKKQPVAFWCNPISGHNTLYWYLQNLGQGPELLIRYENEEAVDDSQLPKDRFSAERLKGVDSTLKIQPAELGDSAVYLCASSDTSGSAYEQYFGPGTRLTVT.

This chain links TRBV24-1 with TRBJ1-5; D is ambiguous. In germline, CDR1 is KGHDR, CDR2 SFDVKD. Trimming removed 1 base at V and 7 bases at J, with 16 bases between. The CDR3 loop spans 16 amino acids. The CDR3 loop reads CATSDFDLGPDQPQHF. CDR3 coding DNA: TGTGCCACCAGTGATTTCGACCTTGGTCCCGACCAGCCCCAGCATTTT.

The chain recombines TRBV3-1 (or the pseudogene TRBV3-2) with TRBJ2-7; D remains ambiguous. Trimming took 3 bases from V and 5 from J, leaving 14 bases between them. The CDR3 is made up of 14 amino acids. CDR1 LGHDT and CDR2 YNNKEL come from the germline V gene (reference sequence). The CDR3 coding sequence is TGTGCCAGCAGCCAGAGTGGCCGCAGTCACGAGCAGTACTTC. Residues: CASSQSGRSHEQYF.

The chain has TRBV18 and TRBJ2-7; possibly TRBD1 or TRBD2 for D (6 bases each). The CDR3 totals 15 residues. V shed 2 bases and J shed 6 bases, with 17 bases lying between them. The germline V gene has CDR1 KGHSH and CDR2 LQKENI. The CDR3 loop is CASSPTQGGSREQYF. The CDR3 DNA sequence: TGTGCCAGCTCACCAACACAGGGAGGTAGTCGCGAGCAGTACTTC.

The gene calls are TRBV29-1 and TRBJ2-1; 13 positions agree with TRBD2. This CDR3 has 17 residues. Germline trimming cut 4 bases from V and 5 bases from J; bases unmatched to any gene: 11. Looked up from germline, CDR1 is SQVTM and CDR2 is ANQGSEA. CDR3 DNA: TGCAGCGTTGGGACTAGCGGGGGTCCAGGGTCGAACAATGAGCAGTTCTTC. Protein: CSVGTSGGPGSNNEQFF.

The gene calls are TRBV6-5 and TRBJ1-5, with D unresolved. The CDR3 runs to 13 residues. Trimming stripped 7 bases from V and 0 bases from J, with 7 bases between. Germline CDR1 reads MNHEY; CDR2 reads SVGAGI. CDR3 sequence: CASMGNSNQPQHF. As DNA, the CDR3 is TGTGCCAGCATGGGGAATAGCAATCAGCCCCAGCATTTT.

The CDR3 DNA reads as TGCGCCAGCAGCTTGGCCGGACAGCAAGAGACCCAGTACTTC. This sequence encodes CASSLAGQQETQYF. This rearrangement joins TRBV5-1 to TRBJ2-5; TRBD1 might be the D (6 bases). Trimming shortened V by 0 bases and J by 2 bases, and 8 bases separated the two germline ends. This CDR3 comprises 14 residues. Germline CDR1 SGHRS, CDR2 YFSETQ.

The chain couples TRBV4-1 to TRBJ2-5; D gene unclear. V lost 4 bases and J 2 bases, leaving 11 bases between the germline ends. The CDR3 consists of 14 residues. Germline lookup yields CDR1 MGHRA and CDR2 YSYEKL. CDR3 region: CASSPTTQQETQYF. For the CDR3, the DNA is TGCGCCAGCAGCCCAACGACCCAGCAAGAGACCCAGTACTTC.

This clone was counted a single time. CDR3 amino acids: CASSIRGSGRSYEQYF. The CDR3 DNA is TGTGCCAGCAGCATCCGAGGAAGCGGGAGGTCCTACGAGCAGTACTTC. V and J are TRBV11-1 and TRBJ2-7, with 9 bases that match TRBD2. V trimming: 5 bases; J trimming: 1 base; junction bases outside the gene matches: 9. Per germline, CDR1 SGHAT and CDR2 FQDESV (reference sequence). CDR3 size: 16 residues.

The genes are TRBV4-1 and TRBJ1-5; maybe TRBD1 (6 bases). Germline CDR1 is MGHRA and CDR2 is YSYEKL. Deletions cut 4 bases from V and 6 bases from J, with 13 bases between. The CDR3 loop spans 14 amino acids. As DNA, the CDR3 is TGCGCCAGCAGCCTTACTGCAGGGGCTCAGCCCCAGCATTTT. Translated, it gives CASSLTAGAQPQHF.

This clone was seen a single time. The CDR3, as DNA: TGTGCCAGCAGCGTCGGAGGGGAGGGTGACTATGGCTACACCTTC. It translates to CASSVGGEGDYGYTF. The chain joins TRBV9 to TRBJ1-2; possible D gene TRBD1, 5 bases. The CDR3 spans 15 residues. Trimming removed 2 bases at V and 3 bases at J, with 14 bases between. Germline CDR1 and CDR2: SGDLS and YYNGEE.

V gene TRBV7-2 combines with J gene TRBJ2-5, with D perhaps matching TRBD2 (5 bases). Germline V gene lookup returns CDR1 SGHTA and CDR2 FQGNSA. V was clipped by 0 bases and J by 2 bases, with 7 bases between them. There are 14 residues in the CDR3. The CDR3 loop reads CASSLAGSQETQYF. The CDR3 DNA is TGTGCCAGCAGCTTAGCAGGGAGTCAAGAGACCCAGTACTTC.

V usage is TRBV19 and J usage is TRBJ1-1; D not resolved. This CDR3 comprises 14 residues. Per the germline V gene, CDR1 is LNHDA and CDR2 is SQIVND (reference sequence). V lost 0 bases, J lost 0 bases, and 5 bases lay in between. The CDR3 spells CASSIEGLNTEAFF. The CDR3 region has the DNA TGTGCCAGTAGTATAGAAGGACTGAACACTGAAGCTTTCTTT.